Below, 22 T cell receptor beta chains from the same sample are listed, as sequenced in a study of cytomegalovirus exposure and HLA in healthy donors listed by TCRdb under 2017. The protocol used for the library was the immunoSEQ multiplex PCR assay. For the multiplex PCR, a mixture combining 60 forward primers for TCR Vbeta segments and 13 reverse primers for TCR Jbeta segments was used. TCRdb took over this immuneACCESS table, retaining in-frame rearrangements with V and J assigned. Such tables are incomplete; in checked studies, under half of the missing clones stem from an unresolved V gene, and the remainder is unexplained. The sample includes some 150,000 clones, with around 83% observed a single time. About 3.8% of the sample is taken by the ten largest. Material for sequencing was PBMCs. The receptors originated from a man aged 35-49 years in good health and CMV-seropositive.

The chain is built from TRBV7-9 and TRBJ1-1; 7 bases agree with TRBD1. CDR1 and CDR2 (germline): SEHNR, FQNEAQ (reference sequence). After removal of 5 bases from V and 0 bases from J, the junction contained 3 bases not matched to a gene. The CDR3 loop spans 14 amino acids. Here the CDR3 reads CASSVGQLNTEAFF. In DNA form, the CDR3 reads TGTGCCAGCAGCGTGGGACAGTTGAACACTGAAGCTTTCTTT.

The chain carries TRBV10-3 and TRBJ1-1; D call uncertain. The CDR3 totals 14 residues. Germline values: CDR1 ENHRY, CDR2 SYGVKD. The V and J ends lost 3 bases and 5 bases respectively, with 13 bases between them. The CDR3 region is CAISDLRRATEAFF. As DNA, the CDR3 is TGTGCCATCAGTGATCTCCGGAGGGCTACTGAAGCTTTCTTT.

The rearrangement joins TRBV7-9 to TRBJ2-5, with D uncertain. The CDR3 runs 15 residues. CDR1 SEHNR and CDR2 FQNEAQ come from the germline V gene (reference sequence). The germline V and J ends were trimmed by 4 bases and 7 bases, with 19 bases remaining between them. In nucleotides, the CDR3 is TGTGCCAGCAGCTCCCGAGTGCCTCAATCAGGGACCCAGTACTTC. This gives the protein CASSSRVPQSGTQYF.

The genes are TRBV27 and TRBJ2-3, with 8 positions matching TRBD2. The junction had 5 bases not matched to a gene; V was cut back by 5 bases and J by 4 bases. The CDR3 length is 14 residues. The germline V gene encodes CDR1 MNHEY and CDR2 SMNVEV (reference sequence). CDR3 in amino acids: CASSPGTRADTQYF. The CDR3 coding sequence is TGTGCCAGCAGTCCCGGGACTAGGGCAGATACGCAGTATTTT.

The CDR3 here is CAISPTGEYTYF. Written as DNA, the CDR3 is TGTGCCATCAGTCCGACAGGGGAGTATACGTACTTC. The genes are TRBV10-3 and TRBJ2-7; TRBD1 matches 8 bases. Germline values: CDR1 ENHRY, CDR2 SYGVKD. Trimming removed 5 bases from V and 12 bases from J; junction bases left unmatched: 9. The length of the CDR3 is 12 residues.

This chain links TRBV7-6 with TRBJ2-1; D is perhaps TRBD1 (5 bases). Trimming took off 2 bases at V and 5 bases at J, with 13 bases between the two ends. The CDR3 loop spans 15 amino acids. Looked up from germline, CDR1 is SGHVS and CDR2 is FNYEAQ. This CDR3 is CASSLQGMGHNEQFF. The CDR3 coding sequence is TGTGCCAGCAGCTTACAGGGTATGGGCCACAATGAGCAGTTCTTC.

The chain is built from TRBV7-9 and TRBJ2-1, with 10 bases lining up with TRBD2. This CDR3 contains 15 residues. Germline trimming cut 3 bases from V and 8 bases from J; bases unmatched to any gene: 7. Germline V gene data show CDR1 as SEHNR and CDR2 as FQNEAQ (reference sequence). The CDR3 sequence: CASSFTIAGGYEQFF. CDR3 bases: TGTGCCAGCAGCTTCACCATAGCGGGAGGTTATGAGCAGTTCTTC. Complete variable domain (other parts from reference TRBV7-9 and TRBJ2-1): DTGVSQNPRHKITKRGQNVTFRCDPISEHNRLYWYRQTLGQGPEFLTYFQNEAQLEKSRLLSDRFSAERPKGSFSTLEIQRTEQGDSAMYLCASSFTIAGGYEQFFGPGTRLTVL.

The rearrangement links TRBV30 to TRBJ1-6, with 9 nucleotides matching TRBD1. This CDR3 has 12 amino acids. After removal of 3 bases from V and 10 bases from J, the junction contained 1 base not matched to a gene. Germline lookup yields CDR1 GTSNPN and CDR2 SVGIG (reference sequence). The CDR3 region has the DNA TGTGCCTGGAGCGGACAGGGGTCACCCCTCCACTTT. Its protein is CAWSGQGSPLHF.

The chain couples TRBV18 to TRBJ2-7; D is unresolved. The CDR3 loop spans 15 amino acids. In germline, CDR1 is KGHSH, CDR2 LQKENI. Trimming took off 2 bases at V and 3 bases at J, with 14 bases between the two ends. The CDR3 is CASSPMADPYYEQYF. CDR3 coding DNA: TGTGCCAGCTCACCAATGGCGGATCCGTACTACGAGCAGTACTTC.

The V gene is TRBV19, the J gene TRBJ1-5; no reliable D call. From germline, CDR1 is LNHDA and CDR2 SQIVND (reference sequence). The CDR3 is made up of 13 amino acids. The V end lost 5 bases, the J end lost 6 bases, and 11 bases lay between the germline ends. The CDR3 is CASSQISTQPQHF. CDR3 in DNA: TGTGCCAGTAGTCAAATCTCTACTCAGCCCCAGCATTTT.

This chain connects TRBV9 to TRBJ1-4; 7 bases line up with TRBD1. The CDR3 spans 13 residues. Trimming cost V 3 bases and J 10 bases; bases outside gene matches: 6. Germline CDR1 reads SGDLS; CDR2 reads YYNGEE. As DNA, the CDR3 is TGTGCCAGCAGCGAGGTAGGGGGCGGAAAACTGTTTTTT. Translating it yields CASSEVGGGKLFF.

The chain joins TRBV7-2 to TRBJ1-2, with 7 bases aligning to TRBD1. Germline trimming cut 9 bases from V and 0 bases from J; bases unmatched to any gene: 10. The CDR3 consists of 15 residues. CDR1 SGHTA and CDR2 FQGNSA come from the germline V gene. The CDR3 DNA follows: TGTGCCAGTACCACAGGGGCTGAAGCTAACTATGGCTACACCTTC. This codes for CASTTGAEANYGYTF.

This chain connects TRBV2 to TRBJ2-5, with 10 bases aligning to TRBD2. J was trimmed by 5 bases and V by 7 bases; bases with no gene match: 13. The CDR3 is made up of 16 amino acids. Germline CDR1 reads SNHLY; CDR2 reads FYNNEI. The CDR3: CASNPAGGPGRETQYF. The CDR3 nucleotides read TGTGCCAGCAATCCAGCGGGAGGGCCAGGGAGGGAGACCCAGTACTTC.

This rearrangement joins TRBV27 to TRBJ2-5; tentatively, D is TRBD1 (6 bases). V was cut by 6 bases and J by 2 bases, with 16 bases left in between. The CDR3 spans 15 residues. Germline CDR1 MNHEY, CDR2 SMNVEV (reference sequence). The CDR3 here is CASSPTGKPQETQYF. The CDR3 DNA is TGTGCCAGCAGCCCAACAGGGAAACCGCAAGAGACCCAGTACTTC.

The chain employs TRBV11-2 and TRBJ2-2; D remains ambiguous. Germline assignment: CDR1 SGHAT and CDR2 FQNNGV. Trimming took off 3 bases at V and 5 bases at J, with 4 bases between the two ends. This CDR3 has 12 amino acids. CDR3 DNA: TGTGCCAGCAGCTTTAGTACCGGGGAGCTGTTTTTT. Its translation is CASSFSTGELFF.

The V and J genes are TRBV6-6 and TRBJ1-1; no clear D. The CDR3 spans 16 residues. CDR1 and CDR2 (germline): MNHNY, SVGAGI (reference sequence). Trimming took 2 bases from V and 0 from J, leaving 13 bases between them. CDR3 nucleotide sequence: TGTGCCAGCAGTTACCACTCGGGAGCCATGAACACTGAAGCTTTCTTT. Protein: CASSYHSGAMNTEAFF.

V usage is TRBV27 and J usage is TRBJ2-7, with 9 bases identical to TRBD1. The J segment lost 0 bases and the V segment lost 5 bases, leaving 2 bases of the junction unmatched. In germline, CDR1 is MNHEY, CDR2 SMNVEV (reference sequence). The CDR3 covers 14 residues. Here the CDR3 DNA reads TGTGCCAGCAGTCTACAGGGGGCCTCCTACGAGCAGTACTTC. Translation: CASSLQGASYEQYF.

This clone was counted a few times. The J gene is TRBJ1-5, the V gene TRBV6-6, with TRBD1 matching over 10 bases. This CDR3 spans 13 amino acids. The germline V gene encodes CDR1 MNHNY and CDR2 SVGAGI (reference sequence). V lost 4 bases and J lost 8; bases outside the gene matches: 2. In DNA form, the CDR3 reads TGTGCCAGCAGTTGGGACAGGGGAGAGCCCCAGCATTTT. Its translation: CASSWDRGEPQHF.

This clone occurred a few times. The chain is built from TRBV30 and TRBJ2-5; the D gene is possibly TRBD1 (5 bases). Trimming left V 2 bases short and J 5 bases short, with 12 bases between. The CDR3 loop spans 13 amino acids. Looked up from germline, CDR1 is GTSNPN and CDR2 is SVGIG (reference sequence). The CDR3 spells CAWSHRNPETQYF. The CDR3 coding sequence is TGTGCCTGGAGTCACAGGAACCCTGAGACCCAGTACTTC.

The chain carries TRBV5-1 and TRBJ2-1, with 13 bases fitting TRBD2. Germline values: CDR1 SGHRS, CDR2 YFSETQ. Trimming at V came to 3 bases and at J to 7 bases, leaving 4 bases not matched to a gene. The CDR3 covers 15 residues. The CDR3 nucleotides read TGCGCCAGCAGCTGGACTAGCGGGAGTGTTAATGAGCAGTTCTTC. Protein product: CASSWTSGSVNEQFF.

This clone occurred once. This rearrangement joins TRBV7-8 to TRBJ2-7, with no clear D. CDR3 length equals 15 residues. In germline, CDR1 is SGHVS, CDR2 FQNEAQ. The V and J ends lost 1 base and 5 bases respectively, with 15 bases between them. DNA of the CDR3: TGTGCCAGCAGCTTAGTTGGTGGCGGTAAACACGAGCAGTACTTC. Encoded protein: CASSLVGGGKHEQYF.

The chain joins TRBV2 to TRBJ2-7, with D possibly being TRBD1 (7 bases). The CDR3 covers 12 residues. V was shortened by 11 bases and J by 0 bases, with 11 bases between the two germline ends. Germline assignment: CDR1 SNHLY and CDR2 FYNNEI. DNA of the CDR3: TGTGCCGCGGGACAGCGCTCCTACGAGCAGTACTTC. This encodes CAAGQRSYEQYF.